This is a list of T cell receptor beta chains from one sample in a study of PD-L1 blockade in urothelial cancer. The data were produced by immunoSEQ multiplex PCR, yet TCRdb's version contains in-frame clones alone and is incomplete. The sample gives approximately 58,000 clones, roughly 87% of which show up once; approximately 4.7% is in the top ten. The sequencing here drew on PBMCs, taken around atezolizumab (anti-PD-L1) treatment. The receptors originated from a man between 65 and 85 years old with urothelial cancer. The CDR3 runs from the conserved cysteine through the conserved F or W. A D gene is named only where the DNA matches it firmly. Rows give clone size only sometimes, using once, few, many, or a class for an expanded clone.

CDR3 DNA,CDR3 protein,D gene,clone size,J gene,V gene
TGCGCCAGCAGTGAGGGCGGGACCCGGCGAGACATTCAGTACTTC,CASSEGGTRRDIQYF,-,-,TRBJ2-4,TRBV10-1
TGTGCTAGTGGTTCCCTCACATCAGACAATGAGCAGTTCTTC,CASGSLTSDNEQFF,-,once,TRBJ2-1,TRBV12-5
TGTGCCAGTAGTCGGACTAGCGACTCCTACGAGCAGTACTTC,CASSRTSDSYEQYF,TRBD2,once,TRBJ2-7,TRBV19
TGTGCCAGCAGCTCGACAGTGAACACTGAAGCTTTCTTT,CASSSTVNTEAFF,-,-,TRBJ1-1,TRBV7-9
TGTGCCAGTAGTATATCTCCTAGCGGGAGTTACAATGAGCAGTTCTTC,CASSISPSGSYNEQFF,TRBD2,-,TRBJ2-1,TRBV19
TGTGCCAGCAGCTTAGCGCTCTCTTGGACTAGCGGGAGGGGGAGCTCCTACGAGCAGTACTTC,CASSLALSWTSGRGSSYEQYF,TRBD2,-,TRBJ2-7,TRBV7-2
TGTGCCTTAAATAGCGGGAGGTGGGCCGGGGAGCTGTTTTTT,CALNSGRWAGELFF,TRBD2,-,TRBJ2-2,TRBV30
TGTGCCAGCAGCTTGGGACTAGCGGGATACTACAATGAGCAGTTCTTC,CASSLGLAGYYNEQFF,TRBD2,-,TRBJ2-1,TRBV5-8
TGCAGCGTGGCGGGAGGCTTGGGAAAAGAGACCCAGTACTTC,CSVAGGLGKETQYF,TRBD2,-,TRBJ2-5,TRBV29-1
TGTGCCAGCAGACTGCCTGACACTGAAGCTTTCTTT,CASRLPDTEAFF,-,-,TRBJ1-1,TRBV28
TGTGCCAGCAGTGAAGGGGCCGTCCTTGCCCAGCATTTT,CASSEGAVLAQHF,-,-,TRBJ1-5,TRBV2
TGTGCCAGCAGTGAAACTAGCGGGAGTCGCGAGCAGTACTTC,CASSETSGSREQYF,TRBD2,-,TRBJ2-7,TRBV6-1
TGTGCCAGCAGCCAAGGCTTCTTCGGGGACTACGAGCAGTACTTC,CASSQGFFGDYEQYF,-,few,TRBJ2-7,TRBV14
TGCAGCGTTCAACCGATACGCGGGGGGGTCGAGACCCAGTACTTC,CSVQPIRGGVETQYF,TRBD2,-,TRBJ2-5,TRBV29-1
TGTGCCAGCAGCTTAGTGGTGACATCCCTCGGAAACACCATATATTTT,CASSLVVTSLGNTIYF,-,-,TRBJ1-3,TRBV11-2
TGTGCCACCCGACAGGGTGGATACGAGCAGTACTTC,CATRQGGYEQYF,TRBD1,-,TRBJ2-7,TRBV27
TGTGCCAGCAGCTTGGTAGTGGGGGGTGAAGCTTTCTTT,CASSLVVGGEAFF,-,-,TRBJ1-1,TRBV5-6
TGCGCCAGCGGCCTCTCCGTGAGCGGATTATACAACTCTGGGGCCAACGTCCTGACTTTC,CASGLSVSGLYNSGANVLTF,-,-,TRBJ2-6,TRBV5-1
TGTGCCTGGACCCGGCGGGCGCCTAATCAGCCCCAGCATTTT,CAWTRRAPNQPQHF,-,-,TRBJ1-5,TRBV30
TGTGCCAGCAGTGAAGGAGTAGCGGGAGATCCGGAGACCCAGTACTTC,CASSEGVAGDPETQYF,TRBD2,-,TRBJ2-5,TRBV6-1
TGTGCCAGTAGTAATACAGGGAACTCTATCTATGGCTACACCTTC,CASSNTGNSIYGYTF,-,-,TRBJ1-2,TRBV19
TGTGCCGGAGGGGGACAGGGGACCTCCTACGAGCAGTACTTC,CAGGGQGTSYEQYF,TRBD1,-,TRBJ2-7,TRBV30
TGTGCCAGCAGCTTAGGAGGACTAGCGAACACCGGGGAGCTGTTTTTT,CASSLGGLANTGELFF,TRBD2,-,TRBJ2-2,TRBV7-3
TGTGCCAGCAGGGCCGGGACTAGCGGGATCTACGAGCAGTACTTC,CASRAGTSGIYEQYF,TRBD2,few,TRBJ2-7,TRBV2
TGTGCCAGCAGCTTAGTCACACAGGGGCCATACGAGCAGTACTTC,CASSLVTQGPYEQYF,TRBD1,once,TRBJ2-7,TRBV7-2
TGCGCCAGCAGCCAAGCTTTAGCTACTAGCTCCTACGAGCAGTACTTC,CASSQALATSSYEQYF,-,-,TRBJ2-7,TRBV4-1
TGTGCCAGCAGCCTCGGAGGGGCCGATACGCAGTATTTT,CASSLGGADTQYF,-,once,TRBJ2-3,TRBV7-3
TGTGCCTGGAATCGTACCGGCGGGGCCGTGGGGACAGATACGCAGTATTTT,CAWNRTGGAVGTDTQYF,-,-,TRBJ2-3,TRBV30
TGTGCCAGCAGTTACCAAGGACTCTCTGGGGCCAACGTCCTGACTTTC,CASSYQGLSGANVLTF,-,-,TRBJ2-6,TRBV6-5